This T cell receptor beta chain was retrieved from a study of CD8+ T cells in alopecia areata. From alopecia areata patients, lesional scalp punch biopsies and peripheral blood were collected. Extraction and reverse transcription of RNA yielded cDNA as the sequencing template. Some clones are missing from TCRdb's copy, which holds only in-frame ones; the method was immunoSEQ multiplex PCR. The data show around 10,000 clones, with approximately 60% seen just once and roughly 8.1% held by the top ten. The V gene lost 0 bases and the J gene lost 0 bases, with 11 bases spanning the gap. The CDR3 sequence is 17 residues long. Germline V CDR1 and CDR2: MRHNA, SNTAGT.

The TCR comes from a human donor with alopecia areata. This sample comprised skin, obtained at week 0. The chain joins TRBV6-4 to TRBJ2-2; possibly TRBD1 for D (6 bases). The CDR3, as DNA: TGTGCCAGCAGTGACTCGAGTGAGGGGGCGAACACCGGGGAGCTGTTTTTT. It specifies CASSDSSEGANTGELFF.